This T cell receptor (beta chain) was retrieved from a study of OX40 agonist ivuxolimab in advanced cancers. Study-wide points: In CD8+ T cells, expanded clones were on average more numerous than in CD4+.

Sequenced by immunoSEQ multiplex PCR; TCRdb stores in-frame clones only, minus some. The sample has around 72,000 clones, about 81% seen once. The length of the CDR3 is 14 residues. Germline CDR1 is LNHDA and CDR2 is SQIVND (reference sequence). V lost 3 bases and J lost 3, with 8 bases in between. Notes on this clone: The antigen is undetermined.

The V gene is TRBV19, the J gene TRBJ1-4; D call uncertain. The receptor's source is an adult with an advanced solid tumor such as melanoma, head and neck, liver or kidney cancer. This sample comprised CD4+ or CD8+ T cells sorted from blood, obtained in a trial of the OX40 agonist ivuxolimab. This chain's CDR3 is CASSMIPSNEKLFF. CDR3 DNA: TGTGCCAGTAGTATGATCCCCTCTAATGAAAAACTGTTTTTT.